This T cell receptor beta chain appears in the sequencing data of a study of blood T cell repertoires in COVID-19. Study-level background: From T cells, B-cell-depleted T cells, or PBMCs came the material, which was cDNA or gDNA.

A COVID-19 case was met by exposed participants within 2 weeks before study entry. Data came from immunoSEQ multiplex PCR; TCRdb stores just in-frame clones and leaves some out. The profile shows about 200,000 clones, 86% of them singletons. The length of the CDR3 is 14 residues. The germline V gene has CDR1 MNHEY and CDR2 SMNVEV (reference sequence). V gave up 3 bases and J gave up 10 bases, with 18 bases separating them. This clone has only one observation. V usage is TRBV27 and J usage is TRBJ1-2, with a tentative D call TRBD1 (6 bases). The clonotype was recovered from a woman in her 30s who had been exposed to COVID-19. Sequenced sample: PBMCs or T cells enriched from blood (not recorded which). DNA of the CDR3: TGTGCCAGCAGTTTTTTAGTGGGGGCCCTGCCCTACACCTTC. Translating gives CASSFLVGALPYTF.